This TCR beta chain was profiled in a study of T cells in Graves' hyperthyroidism and ophthalmopathy. Source material for PBMCs was about 10 ml fresh peripheral blood. The TCR beta CDR3 regions underwent amplification using RNA transcripts as the source. An initial round of RT-PCR targeting the TCR CDR3 relied on the HTBI primer set. MiXCR, run by TCRdb on the multiplex PCR reads, gives a single entry per CDR3 protein. The profile covers 600,000 to 750,000 distinct CDR3 sequences, with approximately 15% appearing a single time and 15% taken by the ten largest. Trimming removed 10 bases at V and 1 base at J, with 16 bases between. The CDR3 runs 15 residues. Germline-derived CDR1 and CDR2 are LNHDA and SQIVND (reference sequence). This clonotype was counted many times.

The sequence was collected from a man aged 50-59 years with Graves' hyperthyroidism. The sequenced sample consisted of blood. This chain joins TRBV19 and TRBJ2-2; a possible D gene is TRBD1 (6 bases). CDR3 coding DNA: TGTGCCACCCATAGAGGGGGATTGAACACCGGGGAGCTGTTTTTT. Translated: CATHRGGLNTGELFF.